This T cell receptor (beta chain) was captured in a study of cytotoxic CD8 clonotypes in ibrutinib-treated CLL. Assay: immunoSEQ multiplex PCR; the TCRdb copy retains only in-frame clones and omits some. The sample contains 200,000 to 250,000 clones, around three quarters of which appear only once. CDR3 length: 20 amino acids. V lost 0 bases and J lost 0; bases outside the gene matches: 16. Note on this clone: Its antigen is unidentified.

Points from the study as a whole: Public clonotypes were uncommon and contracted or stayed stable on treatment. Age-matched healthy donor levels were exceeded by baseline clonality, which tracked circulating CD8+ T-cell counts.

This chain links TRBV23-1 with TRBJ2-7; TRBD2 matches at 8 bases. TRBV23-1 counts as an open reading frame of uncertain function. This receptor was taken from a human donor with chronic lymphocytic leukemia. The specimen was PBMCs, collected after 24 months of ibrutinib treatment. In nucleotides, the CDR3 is TGCGCCAGCAGTCAATCGGCGTCTTCGGGACTAGTAATAAGCTCCTACGAGCAGTACTTC. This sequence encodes CASSQSASSGLVISSYEQYF.